This T cell receptor (beta chain) was documented in a study of T cells in Graves' hyperthyroidism and ophthalmopathy. V shed 4 bases and J shed 5 bases, with 14 bases lying between them. The length of the CDR3 is 13 residues. Germline values: CDR1 GTSNPN, CDR2 SVGIG (reference sequence). The TCR beta CDR3 regions underwent amplification using RNA transcripts as the source. The HTBI primer set served for first-round RT-PCR of the TCR CDR3. In TCRdb, the multiplex PCR reads were re-called with MiXCR into one record per CDR3 protein. The sample records under 400,000 distinct CDR3 sequences, roughly 17% being singletons. This clonotype came up a few times.

This chain uses TRBV30 with TRBJ1-1; D not resolved. This TCR was recovered from a man aged 30-40 years with Graves' hyperthyroidism. The source material was blood. CDR3 amino acids: CAWILGPRTEAFF. The DNA of the CDR3 is TGTGCCTGGATCCTAGGACCCCGAACTGAAGCTTTCTTT.